This T cell receptor beta chain was found in a study of cytomegalovirus exposure and HLA in healthy donors (dated by TCRdb to 2016 to 2017). A note on the overall study: In an earlier analysis of some 610 of the donors, 250 to 350 Gb of sequence data and roughly 100 million unique TCR beta sequences from roughly 190 million T cells were reported. An early release that covered roughly 600 HLA-typed donors contained approximately 300 gigabases of sequencing data and about 93 million unique TCR sequences. Of the roughly 390 genotyped donors, 65% to 90% were placed in the genetic ancestry cluster associated with self-reported Caucasian donors. The study aimed to test whether cataloging public T cell receptors could reveal signatures of past pathogen exposure. The study used immunosequencing to profile the T cell repertoires of 666 subjects and linked those repertoires to cytomegalovirus serostatus. Along with the approximately 650-subject first cohort, a separate validation cohort of 120 different subjects was used. To predict cytomegalovirus infection status, the study brought together high-throughput TCR immunosequencing, statistical association of individual TCRs with disease status, and machine learning. In a later analysis, previously published TCR beta repertoires from roughly 710 donors were re-analyzed and high-resolution HLA genotyping was added so that TCR occurrence patterns could be studied. Rather than using new phenotypic data, the later analysis identified candidate immune exposures from TCR beta sequences and from how often those sequences occurred across donors. An earlier analysis of approximately 630 of the donors applied high-throughput TCR beta sequencing to assess whether each TCR beta V gene segment acted as functional or pseudogenic. Donor age, sex, ethnicity and CMV serostatus were compiled alongside the repertoire data. In a later genetic analysis, genome-wide SNP genotypes for 398 of the 666 donors were used, and that subset was treated as a discovery cohort. Every discovery cohort repertoire had been produced on one sequencing platform. HLA typing covered class I and class II loci at four-digit resolution. The number of typed donors differed by locus: roughly 629-640 for A, B, C, DRB1 and DQB1; about 520 for DQA1; approximately 600 for DPA1; and roughly 450 for DPB1. A handful of DR-DQ haplotypes were treated as single units for association and clustering because of strong linkage in the cohort. On average, roughly 250,000 unique TCR beta nucleotide sequences were sequenced per donor among some 420 genotyped donors of the cohort, with roughly 18% of those sequences being non-productive.

Results and caveats for the whole study, not just this receptor: In a later analysis, HLA-associated TCR beta chains showed more clonal expansion and lower generation probabilities than non-associated chains that were equally common. When HLA alleles, especially DR and DQ, strongly co-occurred, attributing TCR associations to individual alleles was difficult. A cluster of highly shared sequence variants was judged likely to be a technical artifact of the sequencing pipeline. In a later analysis, TCR association rates were found to vary across HLA loci, with the most associated TCRs seen for DRB1 alleles and the fewest for HLA-C alleles. According to a later analysis, most CMV-associated TCR beta chains appeared to be HLA-restricted, and the HLA associations seemed to be driven largely by CMV exposure. In both the original and validation cohorts, the classifier was reported to diagnose cytomegalovirus status with high specificity and sensitivity. Linkage disequilibrium might explain the correlated functional status among segregating V segments, but an unknown experimental factor could not be ruled out. Across donors, most TCR sequences were observed very rarely, whereas some public TCRs were present in many individuals. The study gave a list of some 150 TCR beta chains associated with cytomegalovirus. Compared with the 666-donor mean, donors in an Asian-associated ancestry cluster had fewer N-insertions in productive TCRs, according to a later genetic analysis. About 17 rarely observed V segments, including chromosome 9 orphons, were excluded from the earlier analysis of approximately 600 of the donors because counts were too low. Because HLA typing was missing for some donors at each locus, association tests included only the typed subset. CMV serostatus was the only immune exposure information available for the cohort. In a later analysis, several top co-occurrence clusters were reported to appear linked to parvovirus B19, influenza, CMV and Epstein-Barr virus. An association between a missense DCLRE1C variant and V-gene and J-gene trimming of TCR beta chains was found in a later genetic analysis and replicated in an independent cohort. A later analysis associated roughly 17,000 TCR beta sequences with specific HLA alleles at a false discovery rate of 0.05. The presence/absence analyses assumed that sequencing depth was roughly uniform across donors, and that assumption may not be true. Broadly in line with IMGT annotations, most TCR beta V segments showed up in productive rearrangements about 87% or about 30% of the time in an earlier analysis of 587 of the donors. The authors suggested that the approach could potentially be generalized to other disease states and immunological phenotypes. A few of the identified cytomegalovirus-associated TCR beta chains were confirmed in vitro to be specific for cytomegalovirus antigens. A further reported finding was that TCR beta sequences accurately predicted the HLA-A and HLA-B alleles for most subjects in the first cohort. Some IMGT-functional V segments, including TRBV6-2 and TRBV6-3, could not be distinguished by the 87-base-pair reads and were therefore excluded. In this cohort, only TCR beta chains were sequenced, and detectable features were limited by the absence of alpha or paired-chain data.

The germline V gene (reference sequence) sets CDR1 to GTSNPN and CDR2 to SVGIG. The CDR3 sequence holds 13 residues, the cysteine and phenylalanine included. The read is trimmed to its CDR3 DNA, 39 bases read in frame from base 1. V was cut back by 5 bases and J by 4 bases, leaving a gap of 11 bases between them. A word on this clone: Its antigen remains unidentified. Base quality data are lacking; no much larger clone is found one base away.

The library was made by the immunoSEQ multiplex PCR assay. For the multiplex PCR, a mixture combining 60 forward primers for TCR Vbeta segments and 13 reverse primers for TCR Jbeta segments was used. The CDR3 region of rearranged TCR beta genes was amplified from genomic DNA by a multiplex PCR assay. Amplified TCR beta libraries were sequenced as 87-base-pair reads on the Illumina HiSeq System. In the original analysis: In a later analysis, tens of millions of unique TCR beta chains were counted across the 650 to 750 repertoires, and roughly 11 million of these chains were shared by at least two donors. A nearest-neighbor algorithm error-corrected the raw reads and collapsed the reads into unique sequences, merging closely related sequences to remove PCR and sequencing errors. CDR3 sequences were aligned to IMGT reference sequences to assign V, D and J gene segments. Each retained sequence needed at least a six-nucleotide match to both a V gene segment and a J gene segment. A rearrangement counted as productive if the CDR3 had no stop codons and remained in frame with V and J, and every other rearrangement counted as non-productive. Following IMGT convention, CDR3 was defined as the stretch from the second conserved V-encoded cysteine to the conserved J-encoded phenylalanine. Sequences without an unambiguous match to a single V gene segment were excluded from the earlier analysis of 450 to 750 of the donors. In an earlier analysis of around 590 of the donors, a V segment was called functional when productive rearrangements were above 56.7%, and segregating when the standard deviation between donors exceeded 5%. To diagnose cytomegalovirus status from the catalog of TCR beta chain sequences, a statistical classification framework was built. V and J gene assignment, in a later analysis, came from comparing TCR nucleotide sequences with IMGT/GENE-DB human TR gene sequences. The TCRdist pipeline was used in a later analysis to assign CDR3 sequences and most-parsimonious VDJ recombination scenarios. In a later analysis, each TCR beta chain was defined by its CDR3 amino acid sequence together with its V-gene family, and reads lacking a unique V-gene family were excluded. In a later analysis, some 600 highly shared, low-generation-probability nucleotide sequences were removed to address suspected cross-contamination and a sequencing artifact. In a later analysis, a clonal expansion index was calculated for each public chain from normalized within-repertoire ranks of inferred template counts. Generation probabilities in a later analysis came from a VDJ recombination model fitted to out-of-frame rearrangements, and those results were checked against IGoR. A later analysis scored TCR-TCR, TCR-HLA and TCR-CMV co-occurrence with hypergeometric tests, applying a repertoire-size bias correction to TCR pairs. To estimate false discovery rates, a later analysis permuted the HLA or CMV assignments 20 times. In a later analysis, co-occurring TCRs were grouped using DBSCAN, with TCRdist sequence similarity added in when clustering inside HLA-allele-positive subsets. Repertoires with fewer than 30,000 or more than 120,000 public chains, plus five repertoires with anomalous nucleotide sharing, were excluded from co-occurrence clustering. Held by TCRdb, this immuneACCESS table contains in-frame sequences only and omits some clones. Under half of the omission traces to an unresolved V gene where checked; the cause of the rest is unknown. V, J and clone size were drawn from that table, and D and trimming were deduced from the DNA. The table for this sample lists some 40,000 clones; about 74% of them were counted only once. 6.3% of the sample comes from the top ten.

The cohort was made up of hundreds of healthy bone marrow donors. All cohort members were sampled while nominally healthy, although unrecorded immune exposures were likely present. The donor was CMV seronegative and belonged to the group of 350 to 400 seronegative cohort members. Every donor gave a peripheral blood sample, and the peripheral blood mononuclear cells from that sample were used for TCR beta sequencing. Genomic DNA extraction from the blood cell samples was performed with the Qiagen DNeasy Blood Extraction Kit. Sequencing was performed on PBMCs. The V gene is TRBV30 and the J gene is TRBJ1-4; the D gene identity is not certain. The sequence was obtained from a young man in good health and CMV-seronegative. The CDR3 protein is CAWSKNSNEKLFF. The DNA is TGTGCCTGGTCAAAGAATAGTAATGAAAAACTGTTTTTT.